The 13 T cell receptor beta chains below were found in one sample sequenced in a study of CD8+CD57+ T cells in acquired aplastic anemia. The patients chosen for sequencing had shown expansion of CD8+CD57+ cells (detected by flow cytometry). Profiling that covered TCR beta VDJ and CDR3 relied on genomic DNA as its template. TCRdb reprocessed the reads via MiXCR and lists one record per CDR3 protein. The table lists some 120,000 distinct CDR3 sequences, 55% to 70% of them singletons, with 25% to 35% in the top ten. Sequencing was done on a sample of sorted CD4+, CD8+, or CD8+CD57+ T cells (not recorded which) from PBMCs. The source is a human donor with aplastic anemia.

This chain's CDR3 is CASSQISFHEQYF. CDR3 nucleotide sequence: TGTGCCAGCAGCCAAATAAGTTTCCACGAGCAGTACTTC. The genes are TRBV14 and TRBJ2-7; no clear D gene. Germline V lookup: CDR1 SGHDN, CDR2 FVKESK. Trimming took 2 bases from V and 5 from J, leaving 10 bases between them. The CDR3 runs 13 residues.

This rearrangement joins TRBV11-1 to TRBJ2-7; the D gene is possibly TRBD2 (6 bases). Per germline, CDR1 SGHAT and CDR2 FQDESV (reference sequence). Trimming stripped 1 base from V and 5 bases from J, with 18 bases between. CDR3 length: 16 amino acids. The CDR3 loop is CASSLVGAVAGHEQYF. CDR3 DNA sequence: TGTGCCAGCAGCTTAGTAGGGGCGGTCGCGGGGCACGAGCAGTACTTC.

In this sample, this clonotype turned up many times. The chain combines TRBV5-8 with TRBJ2-1; 12 bases agree with TRBD2. The J segment lost 10 bases and the V segment lost 2 bases, leaving 4 bases of the junction unmatched. Germline CDR1 and CDR2: SGHTS and YDEGEE. CDR3 length: 14 amino acids. This chain's CDR3 is CASSFRLAGVEQFF. The CDR3 coding sequence is TGTGCCAGCAGCTTTAGACTAGCGGGAGTCGAGCAGTTCTTC.

The chain joins TRBV12-3 or TRBV12-4 to TRBJ2-3; 10 nucleotides line up with TRBD2. The CDR3 covers 15 residues. Trimming at V came to 4 bases and at J to 0 bases, leaving 1 base not matched to a gene. CDR3 coding DNA: TGTGCCAGCAGTTCTAGCGGGGGTAGCACAGATACGCAGTATTTT. This sequence encodes CASSSSGGSTDTQYF.

This clonotype was seen many times. The chain couples TRBV24-1 to TRBJ2-5, with D unclear. The CDR3 is made up of 12 amino acids. CDR1 and CDR2 (germline): KGHDR, SFDVKD. The V gene lost 1 base and the J gene lost 8 bases, with 7 bases spanning the gap. CDR3 nucleotides: TGTGCCACCAGTGATTTATCATACACCCAGTACTTC. Translation gives CATSDLSYTQYF.

V gene TRBV19 combines with J gene TRBJ1-5; D may be TRBD1 (6 bases). The germline gives CDR1 LNHDA, CDR2 SQIVND (reference sequence). Trimming removed 7 bases from V and 9 bases from J, with 19 bases in between. The CDR3 is 14 amino acids. The chain's CDR3 is CASMPGAGVAPQHF. The CDR3 nucleotides are TGTGCCAGTATGCCGGGGGCAGGGGTTGCGCCCCAGCATTTT.

This clonotype was recorded many times. The chain combines TRBV7-6 with TRBJ2-3; 9 bases map to TRBD2. Germline assignment: CDR1 SGHVS and CDR2 FNYEAQ. Trimming took 4 bases from V and 1 from J; bases not matched to a gene: 9. CDR3 length: 17 amino acids. The CDR3 DNA follows: TGTGCCAGCAGCTCCCGAGGCGGGGGGGTCGGCACAGATACGCAGTATTTT. Translated: CASSSRGGGVGTDTQYF.

V gene TRBV10-3 combines with J gene TRBJ2-2; 9 bases line up with TRBD1. V lost 6 bases, J lost 6 bases, and 8 bases stayed unmatched. Germline V gene sequence: CDR1 ENHRY, CDR2 SYGVKD. CDR3 length equals 15 residues. This chain's CDR3 is CAISSQGALAGELFF. CDR3 DNA sequence: TGTGCCATCAGCTCACAGGGGGCTTTGGCCGGGGAGCTGTTTTTT.

This rearrangement joins TRBV29-1 to TRBJ2-7, with D unresolved. Germline CDR1 reads SQVTM; CDR2 reads ANQGSEA. This CDR3 spans 13 amino acids. V was shortened by 5 bases and J by 0 bases, with 11 bases between the two germline ends. The CDR3 bases are TGCAGCGTTAACCGACTCTACTCCTACGAGCAGTACTTC. This encodes CSVNRLYSYEQYF.

In regard to this clonotype: This may arise from a read error, as a much more abundant clone is one base away. The genes are TRBV6-4 and TRBJ1-1, with 11 bases identical to TRBD1. The CDR3 consists of 14 residues. Germline-derived CDR1 and CDR2 are MRHNA and SNTAGT. CDR3 DNA sequence: TGTGCCAGCAGTGACGGACAGGGGGCCACTGAAGCTTCCTTT. As protein: CASSDGQGATEASF.

This chain joins TRBV10-3 and TRBJ1-5; D is possibly TRBD1 (6 bases). The germline V and J ends were trimmed by 3 bases and 11 bases, with 23 bases remaining between them. The CDR3 has 16 amino acids. Germline V gives CDR1 ENHRY, CDR2 SYGVKD. This CDR3 reads CAISESVGDIQETQHF. DNA of the CDR3: TGTGCCATCAGTGAATCGGTCGGGGACATCCAAGAGACCCAGCATTTT.

This clonotype came up a few times. The rearrangement uses TRBV10-3 and TRBJ1-1, with TRBD1 matching over 7 bases. Trimming took 6 bases from V and 2 from J; bases not matched to a gene: 3. Germline CDR1 reads ENHRY; CDR2 reads SYGVKD. The CDR3 is made up of 13 amino acids. The DNA for the CDR3 is TGTGCCATCAGGACAGGGATAAACACTGAAGCTTTCTTT. It encodes CAIRTGINTEAFF.

This clonotype occurred many times. The rearrangement joins TRBV5-5 to TRBJ1-4, with 7 bases matching TRBD1. Germline assignment: CDR1 SGHKS and CDR2 YYEKEE (reference sequence). With V trimmed by 0 bases and J by 4 bases, 3 bases remained unmatched. CDR3 length: 15 amino acids. The CDR3 DNA reads TGTGCCAGCAGCTTGGAGGGGACAGATAATGAAAAACTGTTTTTT. Translation: CASSLEGTDNEKLFF.